This is a list of T cell receptor beta chains from one sample in a study of blood T cell repertoires in COVID-19. Produced via immunoSEQ multiplex PCR; TCRdb's table is partial and in-frame only. The sample carries some 170,000 clones, around 76% recorded once. The source material was peripheral blood. Every receptor here comes from a woman in her 50s with active or convalescent COVID-19. CDR3s include the opening cysteine and the closing phenylalanine or tryptophan. Fields, in order: V gene, D gene, clone size, J gene, CDR3 DNA, CDR3 protein. A D gene is named only where the DNA matches it firmly. Clone size is not always given. Where it is, it says once, few, many or a class for expanded clones.

v_call: TRBV6-5; d_call: TRBD1; clone_size: .; j_call: TRBJ1-1; cdr3_nt: TGTGCCAGCATAGGGGACAGGTGGACTGAAGCTTTCTTT; cdr3_aa: CASIGDRWTEAFF
v_call: TRBV7-3; d_call: .; clone_size: .; j_call: TRBJ2-3; cdr3_nt: TGTGCCAGCAGCTTACGTCAGGGGTACGCAGATACGCAGTATTTT; cdr3_aa: CASSLRQGYADTQYF
v_call: TRBV7-3; d_call: TRBD2; clone_size: .; j_call: TRBJ2-2; cdr3_nt: TGTGCCAGCAGCTTAACACCCGCGGGAGGGCCCTCATATTTAAAAGGTGCCGGGGAGCTGTTTTTT; cdr3_aa: CASSLTPAGGPSYLKGAGELFF
v_call: TRBV7-2; d_call: .; clone_size: few; j_call: TRBJ1-1; cdr3_nt: TGTGCCAGCAGCTTAGAGGTCGCCAGGCTCACTGAAGCTTTCTTT; cdr3_aa: CASSLEVARLTEAFF
v_call: TRBV5-8; d_call: TRBD1; clone_size: few; j_call: TRBJ1-5; cdr3_nt: TGTGCCAGCAGCCTGGGCGGACAGGGGTATGGTCAGCCCCAGCATTTT; cdr3_aa: CASSLGGQGYGQPQHF
v_call: TRBV20-1; d_call: .; clone_size: .; j_call: TRBJ2-5; cdr3_nt: TGCAGTGCAGGGGGGGAAGAGACCCAGTACTTC; cdr3_aa: CSAGGEETQYF
v_call: TRBV7-2; d_call: .; clone_size: once; j_call: TRBJ2-1; cdr3_nt: TGTGCCAGCAGCTTACCCTCCGTCAATGAGCAGTTCTTC; cdr3_aa: CASSLPSVNEQFF
v_call: TRBV4-2; d_call: .; clone_size: .; j_call: TRBJ1-2; cdr3_nt: TGTGCCAGCAGCCAAGGGAGGAGTCCCCGGGGCTACACCTTC; cdr3_aa: CASSQGRSPRGYTF
v_call: TRBV7-2; d_call: TRBD2; clone_size: .; j_call: TRBJ2-5; cdr3_nt: TGTGCCAGCAGCTCCGCCCGATTAGCGGGGCAAGAGACCCAGTACTTC; cdr3_aa: CASSSARLAGQETQYF
v_call: TRBV18; d_call: .; clone_size: .; j_call: TRBJ1-6; cdr3_nt: TGTGCCAGCTCCCCGGGACATCTTAACTCCTATAATTCACCCCTCCACTTT; cdr3_aa: CASSPGHLNSYNSPLHF
v_call: TRBV7-2; d_call: TRBD1; clone_size: .; j_call: TRBJ2-1; cdr3_nt: TGTGCCAGCAGCTTTGACAGGGTTAATGAGCAGTTCTTC; cdr3_aa: CASSFDRVNEQFF
v_call: TRBV6-5; d_call: .; clone_size: .; j_call: TRBJ2-2; cdr3_nt: TGTGCCAGCAGTTACTCTCAGGGGACCGGGGAGCTGTTTTTT; cdr3_aa: CASSYSQGTGELFF
v_call: TRBV19; d_call: TRBD1; clone_size: .; j_call: TRBJ1-2; cdr3_nt: TGTGCCAGTACAGAAGTCGGGACAGGGGGCTATGGCTACACCTTC; cdr3_aa: CASTEVGTGGYGYTF
v_call: TRBV9; d_call: .; clone_size: .; j_call: TRBJ1-6; cdr3_nt: TGTGCCAGCAGCGGCCAGGGCGTAAGTTCACCCCTCCACTTT; cdr3_aa: CASSGQGVSSPLHF
v_call: TRBV7-2; d_call: TRBD1; clone_size: .; j_call: TRBJ1-5; cdr3_nt: TGTGCCAGCAGCTTACCAGGGGGGCCCCAGCATTTT; cdr3_aa: CASSLPGGPQHF
v_call: TRBV10-3; d_call: .; clone_size: .; j_call: TRBJ1-5; cdr3_nt: TGTGCCACGGCTTCCAGGGGCAATCAGCCCCAGCATTTT; cdr3_aa: CATASRGNQPQHF
v_call: TRBV18; d_call: TRBD1; clone_size: few; j_call: TRBJ1-1; cdr3_nt: TGTGCCAGCTCACCTGCCCTACAGGGGGCGGACACTGAAGCTTTCTTT; cdr3_aa: CASSPALQGADTEAFF
v_call: TRBV7-2; d_call: .; clone_size: .; j_call: TRBJ1-4; cdr3_nt: TGTGCCAGCAGCTTAGACAGGGATGGTGAAAAACTGTTTTTT; cdr3_aa: CASSLDRDGEKLFF
v_call: TRBV11-2; d_call: TRBD2; clone_size: once; j_call: TRBJ2-3; cdr3_nt: TGTGCCAGCAGCTCTGGGACTAGCGGGAGGGGGGGCACAGATACGCAGTATTTT; cdr3_aa: CASSSGTSGRGGTDTQYF
v_call: TRBV11-2; d_call: TRBD1; clone_size: .; j_call: TRBJ1-2; cdr3_nt: TGTGCCAGCAGCTTCCCCGGGACAGGGTTTATAGGCTACACCTTC; cdr3_aa: CASSFPGTGFIGYTF
v_call: TRBV5-1; d_call: TRBD2; clone_size: few; j_call: TRBJ2-1; cdr3_nt: TGCGCCAGCAGCTTGGCCCGGGGAGGGTCCTACAATGAGCAGTTCTTC; cdr3_aa: CASSLARGGSYNEQFF
v_call: TRBV28; d_call: TRBD2; clone_size: .; j_call: TRBJ2-1; cdr3_nt: TGTGCCAGCAGTACACTAGCGGGAGGGTTTAATGAGCAGTTCTTC; cdr3_aa: CASSTLAGGFNEQFF
v_call: TRBV7-2; d_call: .; clone_size: .; j_call: TRBJ1-5; cdr3_nt: TGTGCCAGCAGCTTATCCCTAAATCAGCCCCAGCATTTT; cdr3_aa: CASSLSLNQPQHF
v_call: TRBV18; d_call: .; clone_size: .; j_call: TRBJ1-6; cdr3_nt: TGTGCCAGCTCACCTGACCGACAGAATAATTCACCCCTCCACTTT; cdr3_aa: CASSPDRQNNSPLHF
v_call: TRBV7-9; d_call: TRBD2; clone_size: .; j_call: TRBJ2-2; cdr3_nt: TGTGCCAGCAGCTTGACTATTCAGCGGGGAGGTCAGACCGGGGAGCTGTTTTTT; cdr3_aa: CASSLTIQRGGQTGELFF
v_call: TRBV2; d_call: .; clone_size: .; j_call: TRBJ1-5; cdr3_nt: TGTGCCAGCAGTGAAGCCGGTCTCAATCAGCCCCAGCATTTT; cdr3_aa: CASSEAGLNQPQHF
v_call: TRBV18; d_call: .; clone_size: once; j_call: TRBJ2-5; cdr3_nt: TGTGCCAGCTCACCACCAGGGACTCAGGAGACCCAGTACTTC; cdr3_aa: CASSPPGTQETQYF
v_call: TRBV20-1; d_call: .; clone_size: .; j_call: TRBJ2-7; cdr3_nt: TGCAGTGCTATGCGAGAGTACGAGCAGTACTTC; cdr3_aa: CSAMREYEQYF
v_call: TRBV3-1/TRBV3-2; d_call: .; clone_size: .; j_call: TRBJ2-7; cdr3_nt: TGTGCCAGCAGCCAAGAACTCGGACTCGCATACGAGCAGTACTTC; cdr3_aa: CASSQELGLAYEQYF
v_call: TRBV4-3; d_call: TRBD1; clone_size: once; j_call: TRBJ1-4; cdr3_nt: TGCGCCAGCAGCCAAGAGGGACAGGGGGTAGAAAAACTGTTTTTT; cdr3_aa: CASSQEGQGVEKLFF
v_call: TRBV11-3; d_call: .; clone_size: few; j_call: TRBJ1-6; cdr3_nt: TGTGCCAGCAGCTTAAAAGTTAGGGGCTCCTATAATTCACCCCTCCACTTT; cdr3_aa: CASSLKVRGSYNSPLHF
v_call: TRBV13; d_call: .; clone_size: .; j_call: TRBJ1-6; cdr3_nt: TGTGCCAGCAGCTTCAATAATTCACCCCTCCACTTT; cdr3_aa: CASSFNNSPLHF
v_call: TRBV5-5; d_call: .; clone_size: .; j_call: TRBJ2-7; cdr3_nt: TGTGCCAGCAGCTTATGGGGGGCCTACGAGCAGTACTTC; cdr3_aa: CASSLWGAYEQYF
v_call: TRBV19; d_call: .; clone_size: .; j_call: TRBJ1-1; cdr3_nt: TGTGCCAGTAGTATAGAGGGAGGAAATACGGGAGCTTTCTTT; cdr3_aa: CASSIEGGNTGAFF
v_call: TRBV25-1; d_call: TRBD1; clone_size: .; j_call: TRBJ1-1; cdr3_nt: TGTGCCAGCAGTCAAACAGGGGTCACTGAAGCTTTCTTT; cdr3_aa: CASSQTGVTEAFF
v_call: TRBV28; d_call: TRBD1; clone_size: .; j_call: TRBJ1-3; cdr3_nt: TGTGCCAGCGGTATCGAGGGGGCAAACTCTGGAAACACCATATATTTT; cdr3_aa: CASGIEGANSGNTIYF
v_call: TRBV24-1; d_call: .; clone_size: few; j_call: TRBJ2-1; cdr3_nt: TGTGCCACCAGTGATTTCGAGGGCGGACCCAATGAGCAGTTCTTC; cdr3_aa: CATSDFEGGPNEQFF
v_call: TRBV19; d_call: TRBD1; clone_size: .; j_call: TRBJ1-5; cdr3_nt: TGTGCCAGTAGTAGGATGGGCAGGGGGGATCAGCCCCAGCATTTT; cdr3_aa: CASSRMGRGDQPQHF
v_call: TRBV28; d_call: .; clone_size: .; j_call: TRBJ1-1; cdr3_nt: TGTGCCAGCAGTTTATCTGATCAGGAAGCTTTCTTT; cdr3_aa: CASSLSDQEAFF
v_call: TRBV7-8; d_call: .; clone_size: .; j_call: TRBJ1-6; cdr3_nt: TGTGCCAGCAGCGCCTCAGGATCGCTTTATAATTCACCCCTCCACTTT; cdr3_aa: CASSASGSLYNSPLHF
v_call: TRBV7-3; d_call: TRBD1; clone_size: many; j_call: TRBJ1-6; cdr3_nt: TGTGCCAGCAGCCCCACAGGGGGTCATTCACCCCTCCACTTT; cdr3_aa: CASSPTGGHSPLHF
v_call: TRBV2; d_call: .; clone_size: few; j_call: TRBJ1-5; cdr3_nt: TGTGCCAGCAGTGAAGCAAGGAGCGGGGTGTCGCCCCAGCATTTT; cdr3_aa: CASSEARSGVSPQHF